This T cell receptor (beta chain) was captured in a study of blood T cell repertoires in COVID-19. Using immunoSEQ multiplex PCR, the repertoire was profiled, and TCRdb retains in-frame clones only, with some absent. This sample has around 160,000 clones; about 80% occur once, and the top ten carry about 10%. Sequencing was performed on PBMCs or T cells enriched from blood (not recorded which). The sequence was collected from a man in his fifties or sixties who had recovered from COVID-19.

The CDR3 DNA reads TGTGCCAGCGGTCAGGGGGTTGGCTACACCTTC. Its protein is CASGQGVGYTF. The chain has TRBV2 and TRBJ1-2; 7 bases map to TRBD1. The CDR3 is made up of 11 amino acids. The germline gives CDR1 SNHLY, CDR2 FYNNEI. After removal of 8 bases from V and 7 bases from J, the junction contained 4 bases not matched to a gene.